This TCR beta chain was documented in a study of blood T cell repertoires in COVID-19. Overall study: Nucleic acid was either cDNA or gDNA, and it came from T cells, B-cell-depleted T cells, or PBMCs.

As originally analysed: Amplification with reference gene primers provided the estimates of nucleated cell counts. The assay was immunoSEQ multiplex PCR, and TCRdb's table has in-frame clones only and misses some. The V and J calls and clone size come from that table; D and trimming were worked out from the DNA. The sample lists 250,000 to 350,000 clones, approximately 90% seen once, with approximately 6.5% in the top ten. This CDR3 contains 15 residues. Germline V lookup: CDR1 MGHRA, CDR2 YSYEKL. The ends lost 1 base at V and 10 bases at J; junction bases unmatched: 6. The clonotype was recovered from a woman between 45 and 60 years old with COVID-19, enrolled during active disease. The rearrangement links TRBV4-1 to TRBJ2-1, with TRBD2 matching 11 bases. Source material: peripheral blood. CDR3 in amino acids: CASSQALAGALEQFF. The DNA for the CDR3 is TGCGCCAGCAGCCAAGCACTAGCGGGAGCATTGGAGCAGTTCTTC.